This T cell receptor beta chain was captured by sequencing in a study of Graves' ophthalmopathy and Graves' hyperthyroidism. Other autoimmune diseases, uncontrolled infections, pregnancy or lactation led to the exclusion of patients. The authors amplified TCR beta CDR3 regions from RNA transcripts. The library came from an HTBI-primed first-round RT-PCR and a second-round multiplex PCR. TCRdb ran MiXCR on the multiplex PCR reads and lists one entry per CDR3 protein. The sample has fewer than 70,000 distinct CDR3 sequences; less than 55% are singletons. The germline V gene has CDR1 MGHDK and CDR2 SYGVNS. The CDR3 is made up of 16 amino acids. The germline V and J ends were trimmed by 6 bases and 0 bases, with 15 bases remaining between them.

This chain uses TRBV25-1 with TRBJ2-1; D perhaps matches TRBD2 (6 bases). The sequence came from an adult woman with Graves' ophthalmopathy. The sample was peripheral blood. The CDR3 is CASSVIAVSSYNEQFF. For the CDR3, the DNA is TGTGCCAGCAGCGTAATAGCGGTCAGCTCCTACAATGAGCAGTTCTTC.